These 12 T cell receptor beta chains share one sample of origin, sequenced in a study of shared clonotypes between healthy human individuals (dated by TCRdb to 2018 to 2021). Libraries came from the immunoSEQ multiplex PCR assay. TCRdb took this table from immuneACCESS and kept in-frame rearrangements with V and J called. Such tables lack part of the clones; where checked against another copy, unresolved V genes explain under half of the gap, and the rest is unexplained. The sample table shows a few hundred thousand clones, and around 97% are seen once. The ten largest clones capture less than 0.065% of the sample. Sequencing was carried out using naive CD4+ T cells sorted from blood. This specimen's cell subset or site label, interpreted: CD45RA+ positively selected. The origin of the receptors is a woman in her twenties or thirties in good health.

The chain links TRBV4-1 to TRBJ2-5, with D perhaps matching TRBD1 (6 bases). The DNA end lines up better with TRBJ2-7; the J call may be wrong. The CDR3 consists of 19 residues. Germline-derived CDR1 and CDR2 are MGHRA and YSYEKL. In DNA, the CDR3 is TGCGCCAGCAGCCAAGCAAGTCCCCTCCGACAGGTGAACCCCTACGAGCAGTACTTC. Encoded protein: CASSQASPLRQVNPYEQYF.

The CDR3 protein is CASSQVLAGEPYTDTQYF. The CDR3, as DNA: TGCGCCAGCAGCCAAGTCCTAGCGGGAGAGCCCTACACAGATACGCAGTATTTT. The chain recombines TRBV4-1 with TRBJ2-3; 10 bases align to TRBD2. The CDR3 extends over 18 amino acids. Germline CDR1 and CDR2: MGHRA and YSYEKL. Unmatched junction bases numbered 9, after V lost 1 base and J lost 2 bases.

As regards this clone: The sample contains more than one DNA sequence encoding this CDR3. The chain carries TRBV5-1 and TRBJ1-5; 8 bases line up with TRBD1. The V segment lost 2 bases and the J segment 5 bases; nucleotides outside the gene matches: 3. The CDR3 is 14 amino acids. Germline CDR1 SGHRS, CDR2 YFSETQ. The CDR3 sequence: CASSLQGGDQPQHF. CDR3 DNA: TGCGCCAGCAGCTTACAGGGGGGCGATCAGCCCCAGCATTTT.

The V and J genes are TRBV28 and TRBJ2-5, with 13 bases that match TRBD2. The CDR3 consists of 16 residues. J was trimmed by 5 bases and V by 6 bases; bases with no gene match: 9. Germline V lookup: CDR1 MDHEN, CDR2 SYDVKM. The CDR3 DNA follows: TGTGCCAGCAGCCGGACTAGCGGGAGATTTGGGGAGACCCAGTACTTC. It codes for CASSRTSGRFGETQYF. The full variable domain, with the rest looked up from reference TRBV28 and TRBJ2-5, is DVKVTQSSRYLVKRTGEKVFLECVQDMDHENMFWYRQDPGLGLRLIYFSYDVKMKEKGDIPEGYSVSREKKERFSLILESASTNQTSMYLCASSRTSGRFGETQYFGPGTRLLVL.

The chain joins TRBV5-4 to TRBJ2-7; D is perhaps TRBD1 (5 bases). Germline V lookup: CDR1 SGHNT, CDR2 YYREEE (reference sequence). The CDR3 is made up of 14 amino acids. The V end lost 0 bases, the J end lost 6 bases, and 13 bases lay between the germline ends. The CDR3 protein is CASSLDRSAGEQYF. CDR3 sequence (DNA): TGTGCCAGCAGCTTGGACAGGTCTGCCGGCGAGCAGTACTTC.

This sequence joins TRBV29-1 and TRBJ1-2; D ambiguous. The CDR3 totals 15 residues. V was trimmed by 7 bases and J by 2 bases, leaving 20 bases between them. Per the germline V gene, CDR1 is SQVTM and CDR2 is ANQGSEA. CDR3 bases: TGCAGCGCTGATACAGCGCCCTCAGGAAACTATGGCTACACCTTC. Residues: CSADTAPSGNYGYTF.

The rearrangement uses TRBV27 and TRBJ2-1; 7 nucleotides line up with TRBD1. V lost 2 bases to trimming and J lost 5 bases; unmatched junction nucleotides: 6. This CDR3 comprises 15 residues. CDR1 and CDR2 (germline): MNHEY, SMNVEV (reference sequence). The CDR3 bases are TGTGCCAGCAGTTTAACAGGGGTGAGGGACAATGAGCAGTTCTTC. Its translation is CASSLTGVRDNEQFF.

Only one count was recorded for this clone. This chain links TRBV12-2 with TRBJ2-5; the DNA was not compared with TRBD1, the D call given in the table. The J call is uncertain, as TRBJ2-7 better fits the DNA end. TRBV12-2 is a pseudogene segment. This CDR3 has 14 residues. CDR3 sequence reads: CASRLGDGAYEQYF. The CDR3 nucleotides are TGTGCAAGTCGCTTAGGGGATGGGGCCTACGAGCAGTACTTC.

This clone was counted a single time. The chain employs TRBV10-3 and TRBJ1-1, with D possibly matching TRBD1 (5 bases). The CDR3 has 14 amino acids. CDR1 and CDR2 from the germline V gene are ENHRY and SYGVKD. V was shortened by 4 bases and J by 6 bases, with 15 bases between the two germline ends. This CDR3 is CAISGVGGEAEAFF. The DNA for the CDR3 is TGTGCCATCAGTGGAGTAGGAGGGGAAGCTGAAGCTTTCTTT.

The chain combines TRBV6-1 with TRBJ2-1; 9 bases are shared with TRBD2. The CDR3 loop spans 19 amino acids. Germline CDR1 is MNHNS and CDR2 is SASEGT. V was pared by 2 bases and J by 7 bases, with 18 bases of the junction left unmatched. The DNA for the CDR3 is TGTGCCAGCAGTGAACGGGGTTCTGGACTAGCGTCTTATTTTAATGAGCAGTTCTTC. This translates into CASSERGSGLASYFNEQFF.

This chain connects TRBV5-4 to TRBJ1-2; the D is unclear. Germline CDR1 reads SGHNT; CDR2 reads YYREEE (reference sequence). Trimming took 9 bases from V and 0 from J, leaving 12 bases between them. The CDR3 runs 13 residues. CDR3 nucleotides: TGTGCCACCACACGAGCACCTAACTATGGCTACACCTTC. It specifies CATTRAPNYGYTF.

V and J are TRBV6-5 and TRBJ2-7, with D maybe TRBD2 (5 bases). The CDR3 is 13 residues long. Trimming shortened V by 5 bases and J by 0 bases, and 8 bases separated the two germline ends. The germline V gene has CDR1 MNHEY and CDR2 SVGAGI. DNA for the CDR3: TGTGCCAGCAGTACTAGTTACTCCTACGAGCAGTACTTC. It yields the protein CASSTSYSYEQYF.